The 17 T cell receptor beta chains presented below share a single source sample, sequenced in a study of radiotherapy plus CTLA-4 blockade in lung cancer. The assay was immunoSEQ multiplex PCR, and TCRdb's table has in-frame clones only and misses some. The sample has more than 75,000 clones; 65% to 85% are singletons. This specimen was peripheral blood, taken from a patient treated with radiotherapy plus ipilimumab. These receptors came from a human donor with non-small cell lung cancer who had a partial response to radiotherapy plus ipilimumab. Some clones in this sample may be carry-over from other donors' samples.

A few counts support this clone. This chain links TRBV28 with TRBJ2-5; the match to TRBD1 covers 9 bases. Germline V gene sequence: CDR1 MDHEN, CDR2 SYDVKM. The CDR3 is 14 amino acids. CDR3 DNA sequence: TGTGCAATCCTTCCGGGACAGGGTGTGGAGACCCAGTACTTC. As protein: CAILPGQGVETQYF.

The chain couples TRBV19 to TRBJ1-2, with 8 bases aligning to TRBD1. CDR1 is LNHDA and CDR2 is SQIVND in the germline V gene (reference sequence). After removal of 3 bases from V and 8 bases from J, the junction contained 8 bases not matched to a gene. This CDR3 is built from 14 residues. The DNA for the CDR3 is TGTGCCAGTAGTATGGAGACAGGGACAGGAGGCTACACCTTC. Its protein product is CASSMETGTGGYTF.

The CDR3 DNA reads as TGTGCCAGTAAGGGGTCCGGGACAGGCAATCAGCCCCAGCATTTT. It yields the protein CASKGSGTGNQPQHF. The gene calls are TRBV19 and TRBJ1-5; 7 bases line up with TRBD1. CDR3 length: 15 amino acids. Germline CDR1 reads LNHDA; CDR2 reads SQIVND (reference sequence). V shed 7 bases and J 2 bases; nucleotides not matched to a gene: 8.

The chain has TRBV5-1 and TRBJ2-3, with a weak D call TRBD2 (6 bases). V was clipped by 4 bases and J by 0 bases, with 18 bases between them. The germline V gene encodes CDR1 SGHRS and CDR2 YFSETQ. CDR3 length equals 17 residues. The CDR3: CASSRRWGGTSTDTQYF. The CDR3 bases are TGCGCCAGCAGCCGGCGGTGGGGCGGGACTAGCACAGATACGCAGTATTTT.

The rearrangement links TRBV5-1 to TRBJ2-2; D not certain. The CDR3 is made up of 13 amino acids. V lost 2 bases, J lost 7 bases, and 9 bases lay in between. The germline V gene has CDR1 SGHRS and CDR2 YFSETQ. The CDR3 DNA reads TGCGCCAGCAGCTTCACAGTTAACGGGGAGCTGTTTTTT. Its translation: CASSFTVNGELFF.

The chain has TRBV7-2 and TRBJ1-2; TRBD1 is a possible D gene (5 bases). The germline CDR1 and CDR2 sequences are SGHTA and FQGNSA. V was cut by 5 bases and J by 0 bases, with 7 bases left in between. This CDR3 contains 13 residues. The DNA of the CDR3 is TGTGCCAGCAGCCTACAGGCTAACTATGGCTACACCTTC. As protein: CASSLQANYGYTF.

This clone was seen just once. V is TRBV28 and J is TRBJ2-3, with D perhaps matching TRBD1 (5 bases). This CDR3 is built from 13 residues. With 6 bases removed from V and 3 bases from J, the gap between germline ends came to 10 bases. CDR1 and CDR2 from the germline V gene are MDHEN and SYDVKM. In DNA, the CDR3 is TGTGCCAGCAGACCCCCAGGGACAGATACGCAGTATTTT. This codes for CASRPPGTDTQYF.

The V and J genes are TRBV30 and TRBJ2-7, with D possibly TRBD2 on 6 matching bases. The CDR3 has 15 residues. V gave up 2 bases and J gave up 1 base, with 15 bases separating them. CDR1 GTSNPN and CDR2 SVGIG come from the germline V gene (reference sequence). The DNA for the CDR3 is TGTGCCTGGAGTCCAGCCGGGACTGCATCCTACGAGCAGTACTTC. This gives the protein CAWSPAGTASYEQYF.

This clone was recorded once. This chain connects TRBV5-1 to TRBJ2-7; D is undetermined. V lost 3 bases and J lost 1, with 2 bases in between. CDR1 and CDR2 from the germline V gene are SGHRS and YFSETQ. The CDR3 runs 11 residues. The CDR3 DNA reads as TGCGCCAGCAGCTCATCCTACGAGCAGTACTTC. Translation: CASSSSYEQYF. Drawing the rest from reference TRBV5-1 and TRBJ2-7, the complete variable domain is KAGVTQTPRYLIKTRGQQVTLSCSPISGHRSVSWYQQTPGQGLQFLFEYFSETQRNKGNFPGRFSGRQFSNSRSEMNVSTLELGDSALYLCASSSSYEQYFGPGTRLTVT.

The V call is TRBV19, the J call TRBJ1-5; D is ambiguous. V lost 5 bases, J lost 7 bases, and 15 bases lay in between. There are 14 residues in the CDR3. Germline-derived CDR1 and CDR2 are LNHDA and SQIVND (reference sequence). Here the CDR3 DNA reads TGTGCCAGTAGTTCCCAAGGGTCGGGGCAGCCCCAGCATTTT. This encodes CASSSQGSGQPQHF.

The table lists this clone with a count of one. The chain uses TRBV6-5 and TRBJ2-5, with TRBD2 matching 8 bases. Germline V gene sequence: CDR1 MNHEY, CDR2 SVGAGI. This CDR3 region has 12 residues. With 10 bases clipped from V and 5 bases from J, the junction kept 6 bases outside the gene matches. CDR3 in DNA: TGTGCCACCGGGGGGGGTCTGGAGACCCAGTACTTC. It specifies CATGGGLETQYF.

This chain joins TRBV4-2 and TRBJ2-5; 12 bases fit TRBD2. V shed 4 bases and J 3 bases; nucleotides not matched to a gene: 3. CDR3 length equals 15 residues. Germline values: CDR1 LGHNA, CDR2 YNFKEQ. The CDR3 spells CASSPRLAGEETQYF. DNA for the CDR3: TGTGCCAGCAGCCCCCGACTAGCGGGGGAAGAGACCCAGTACTTC.

This chain connects TRBV2 to TRBJ2-5, with TRBD1 identical over 7 bases. The J call may be wrong; the DNA end is better matched by TRBJ2-7. This CDR3 is built from 14 residues. Germline assignment: CDR1 SNHLY and CDR2 FYNNEI. Written as DNA, the CDR3 is TGTGCCAGCAGTCGACAGGGTAGCTCCTACGAGCAGTACTTC. It specifies CASSRQGSSYEQYF.

The chain is built from TRBV7-2 and TRBJ1-5; D is perhaps TRBD1 (6 bases). The length of the CDR3 is 17 residues. Germline V gene lookup returns CDR1 SGHTA and CDR2 FQGNSA. V dropped 5 bases and J dropped 5 bases, with 22 bases sitting between them. This chain's CDR3 is CASSPRAGGWIDQPQHF. CDR3 sequence (DNA): TGTGCCAGCAGCCCCCGGGCTGGGGGCTGGATCGATCAGCCCCAGCATTTT.

J is TRBJ1-1 and V is TRBV2; D gene unclear. Germline CDR1 and CDR2: SNHLY and FYNNEI. This CDR3 is 13 amino acids long. Trimming shortened V by 1 base and J by 11 bases, and 14 bases separated the two germline ends. CDR3 sequence (DNA): TGTGCCAGCAGTGAAGGCCCGGGCGGGGATGCTTTCTTT. Its protein is CASSEGPGGDAFF.

DNA of the CDR3: TGTGCCAGCAGGACACTAGCGGGAGTATTAACAGATACGCAGTATTTT. The encoded protein is CASRTLAGVLTDTQYF. The rearrangement uses TRBV11-2 and TRBJ2-3, with 11 nucleotides matching TRBD2. The CDR3 is 16 residues long. Germline V CDR1 and CDR2: SGHAT, FQNNGV. J was trimmed by 3 bases and V by 6 bases; bases with no gene match: 8.

The chain uses TRBV6-1 and TRBJ2-3, with D maybe TRBD2 (6 bases). V shed 6 bases and J shed 5 bases, with 12 bases lying between them. This CDR3 spans 13 amino acids. Germline-derived CDR1 and CDR2 are MNHNS and SASEGT. The CDR3: CASRTSARDTQYF. In DNA, the CDR3 is TGTGCCAGCAGGACTAGTGCAAGAGATACGCAGTATTTT.